What follows describes a single TCR beta chain. Its antigen is unidentified. One end of the junction varies from germline; a read error may be responsible. The data are from a study of T cell repertoires in cytomegalovirus infection. Background on the study: Alongside well-studied HLA-B-restricted CMV epitopes, recently identified HLA-C-restricted CMV epitopes were also used. Shared public TCR beta signatures pointed to both CMV infection and a matching HLA type. General study results and limits: The study found HLA-C-restricted CMV-specific TCR beta clonotypes dominating the ex vivo response.

Germline CDR1 SNHLY, CDR2 FYNNEI. The CDR3 has 16 amino acids. Each CDR3 protein is one row after TCRdb ran MiXCR on the reads. This table has 700,000 to 850,000 distinct CDR3 sequences, about 31% appearing once. This receptor was taken from a human donor in good health (CMV status not recorded). Some clones in this sample may be carry-over from other donors' samples. Specimen: cultured CD8+ T cells from PBMCs, collected from culture after CMV antigen stimulation. The rearrangement joins TRBV2 to TRBJ1-5, with D uncertain. The CDR3 DNA reads as TGTGCCAGCAGGGGATCTAAGGGAAGAAGCAATCAGCCCCGGCATTTT. This encodes CASRGSKGRSNQPRHF.